This paragraph covers one T cell receptor (beta chain) sequence. Its antigen specificity is not known. The sample holds no much larger clone one base away, and base qualities are not on file. The library was generated by multiplex PCR. Sequencing was performed on an Illumina HiSeq 4000. CDR3 regions were amplified by Arm-PCR with iRepertoire HTBI primers to construct TCR beta libraries. Before sequencing, the PCR products went through gel purification. Concerning the study's data processing: Across samples, about 64 TRBV and 14 TRBJ segments were identified and used for gene usage analysis of CDR3 amino acid clonotypes. COPE and FqMerger were used to merge filtered high-quality paired reads into contigs. BLAST was used to align contigs to IMGT TRBV, TRBD and TRBJ reference genes, and CDR3 was defined according to IMGT. Clonotypes above 0.1% frequency were classified as highly expanded clones. Shannon entropy was used to measure repertoire diversity, and the Gini coefficient was used to measure V-J evenness. A clonotype was considered public if more than one individual shared it. TCRdb trimmed public reads at Q25 via fastp, called clones via MiXCR and kept in-frame beta chains. Records with the same CDR3 protein are collapsed into one entry carrying the most frequent genes and DNA. The V and J calls and clone size come from TCRdb's table, not from the authors' own analysis. The sample table holds more than 400,000 distinct CDR3 sequences, of which 15% to 20% were seen once. About 10% of the sample belongs to the ten largest clones.

The sample is drawn from a study of regulatory T cells in long-lasting Graves disease (dated by TCRdb to the early 2020s). With regard to the full study: Antithyroid drugs had been taken for less than 3 months by newly diagnosed Graves' disease patients. Peripheral blood TCR sequencing and RNA sequencing compared persistent Graves' disease patients with newly diagnosed Graves' disease patients. The study was registered as a clinical trial and conducted in China. A total of around 35 samples underwent TCR sequencing, from some 13 patients with persistent Graves' disease and some 20 patients with newly diagnosed Graves' disease. Study-wide findings and limitations: Persistent disease showed preferential use of TRBV28, TRBJ1-2 and TRBJ2-5, whereas newly diagnosed disease favored TRBV20-1 and TRBJ2-1. As a limitation, the authors acknowledged that the small sample size may reduce accuracy. The study examined only peripheral blood because the primary lesion, thyroid tissue, could not be accessed. Only the TCR beta chain was sequenced and analyzed. Compared with newly diagnosed patients, persistent Graves' disease patients had lower TCR Shannon entropy and fewer highly expanded clones, which suggests clonal expansion. Persistent patients shared more public clonotypes among themselves (around 3,000) than newly diagnosed patients did (more than 850).

The CDR3 starts with the cysteine, ends with the phenylalanine, and has 16 residues. The retained sequence is limited to the CDR3, 48 bases, with the frame set at the first base. V is shortened by 7 bases, J by 1 base, and the region joining them spans 16 bases. From a lookup of the germline V gene, CDR1 and CDR2 are SNHLY and FYNNEI. The sample's time point label is to be understood as: newly diagnosed GD, antithyroid drugs for less than 3 months. RNA was extracted from PBMCs in TRIzol for both TCR sequencing and RNA sequencing. Graves' disease was diagnosed according to American Thyroid Association guidelines. Patients for the study were recruited at an endocrinology department in Xi'an, China. Each patient gave about 9.1 milliliters of peripheral blood, collected in an EDTA anticoagulant tube. Ficoll Paque Plus density gradient separation was used to isolate PBMCs, and no additional T cell sorting was done. An Agilent 2100 Bioanalyzer and agarose gel were used to check RNA quality, while a NanoDrop 2000 measured RNA concentration.

These data also featured in a second study, about T cells in Graves' hyperthyroidism and ophthalmopathy. In that second paper, the authors write: Stable Graves' hyperthyroidism was defined as the absence of progression to ophthalmopathy over 18 months of follow-up. Hyperthyroidism patients were aged 18 to 65 years and newly diagnosed, with disease duration of less than 2 months. Exclusion was applied to patients with uncontrolled infections, other autoimmune diseases, pregnancy or lactation. Diagnoses relied on clinical symptoms, serum thyroxine and TRAb, thyroid ultrasound and orbital computed tomography. A first-round RT-PCR of the TCR CDR3 used the HTBI primer set with the Qiagen OneStep RT-PCR kit. Most expanded thyroid clonotypes (frequency above 0.001) were also detected in blood, suggesting blood repertoires may reflect thyroid immune responses. A 13 V-J signature model separated ophthalmopathy from stable hyperthyroidism, with roughly 88% sensitivity and roughly 82% specificity in cross-validation and 80%/75% in testing. In validation, the model predicted progression to ophthalmopathy a median of roughly 6.1 months before onset, with approximately 70% sensitivity and about 75% specificity. To identify TCR V-J signatures that set the groups apart, the researchers used a discovery cohort of 100 or so patients, made up of 40 to 45 with Graves' ophthalmopathy and 57 with stable Graves' hyperthyroidism. An independent validation cohort of around 19 hyperthyroidism patients and about 16 patients who later progressed to ophthalmopathy tested prospective prediction of ophthalmopathy. The 100 discovery patients were randomly split 7:3 into training and test sets. Thyroid tissue and blood T-cell repertoires from about six Graves' hyperthyroidism patients were also compared in the study. Once sampling was done, hyperthyroidism patients were given methimazole at a starting dose of 30 mg daily, whereas ophthalmopathy patients were given high-dose intravenous methylprednisolone. Libraries were constructed in a second round of multiplex PCR, after which size selection and purification were performed. Paired-end sequencing of the libraries was performed with 100 bp reads on an Illumina HiSeq2000. Raw data were processed with SOAPnuke, discarding reads with adapters, uncalled bases, mean Phred below 15, or no exact constant-primer or identifier match. High-quality paired reads were merged using COPE v1.2.5, and each unique nucleotide sequence was defined as a clonotype. MiTCR v1.1 was used to align the clonotypes against IMGT TRBV, TRBD and TRBJ reference segments. Only V-J combinations with frequency above 0.0001, covering 98% to 99.2% of repertoires, were analysed. The TCS score was defined as F50 (clonal expansion) divided by E x V (chaos), with BLOSUM62-based TCRdist calculated between CDR3 peptides within each V-J. Welch's t-statistics and random forest reduced 514 V-J features to about 12, which were used in a naive Bayes classifier (R e1071). No statistical method was used to set the sample size in advance, and investigators knew the group allocation. The paper describes TCR Vbeta CDR3 sequencing of 120 to 150 peripheral blood samples, made up of 43 ophthalmopathy patients, approximately 76 hyperthyroidism patients and roughly 17 progressor patients.

This receptor was obtained from a woman in her twenties or thirties with Graves disease. Donor details come from another sample of the same person, matched by shared clones. This chain joins TRBV2 to TRBJ2-2; no D segment can be confidently identified. Sequenced here: peripheral blood mononuclear cells (PBMCs), sampled at new diagnosis, from a patient treated with antithyroid drugs. The CDR3: CASIISRPVNTGELFF. The nucleotide sequence reads TGTGCCAGCATTATATCAAGGCCGGTGAACACCGGGGAGCTGTTTTTT.